This paragraph reports one T cell receptor (beta chain). This sample was taken from a study of blood T cell repertoires in COVID-19. Original processing notes: Reference gene primer amplification gave nucleated cell count estimates. Only in-frame clones appear in the TCRdb table, and some are missing; sequencing was by immunoSEQ multiplex PCR. The V and J calls and clone size were taken over from that table, and D and trimming were inferred from the DNA. The sample has 130,000 to 150,000 clones, around 80% seen once. The sample taken for sequencing was peripheral blood. The TCR was taken from a human donor in a cohort sampled during active COVID-19.

The CDR3 is CASSPRGPSETQYF. The DNA for the CDR3 is TGTGCCAGCTCCCCCAGGGGGCCGTCGGAGACCCAGTACTTC. V is TRBV18 and J is TRBJ2-5; TRBD1 matches at 8 bases. CDR3 length: 14 residues. Germline CDR1 KGHSH, CDR2 LQKENI. With V trimmed by 6 bases and J by 5 bases, 8 bases remained unmatched.